The 22 T cell receptor beta chains given below trace back to one sample, sequenced in a study of blood T cell repertoires in COVID-19 (TCRdb year 2020). The library was produced with the immunoSEQ multiplex PCR assay. Imported from immuneACCESS, the table was reduced by TCRdb to in-frame sequences with V and J called. These copies leave out some clones; in studies compared against another copy, an unresolved V gene accounts for under half, and the cause of the remainder is not known. The sample table holds roughly 390,000 clones, of which approximately 87% were seen once. More than 9% of the sample is held by the ten biggest clonotypes. The sample taken for sequencing was peripheral blood. The receptors shown here come from a woman in her 30s with COVID-19, enrolled during active disease.

The V and J genes are TRBV19 and TRBJ1-4; no reliable D call. There are 13 residues in the CDR3. Germline CDR1 reads LNHDA; CDR2 reads SQIVND (reference sequence). Trimming pared 5 bases from V and 6 bases from J, leaving 10 bases between. This CDR3 is CASSLRQDEKLFF. Here the CDR3 DNA reads TGTGCCAGTAGTTTACGACAAGATGAAAAACTGTTTTTT.

This sequence joins TRBV5-5 and TRBJ2-3, with D possibly TRBD1 on 6 matching bases. CDR1 is SGHKS and CDR2 is YYEKEE in the germline V gene (reference sequence). The CDR3 sequence is 17 residues long. Deletions cut 4 bases from V and 1 base from J, with 19 bases between. DNA for the CDR3: TGTGCCAGCAGCATGTATGACAGGTACCCCCGCACAGATACGCAGTATTTT. This gives the protein CASSMYDRYPRTDTQYF.

This chain joins TRBV6-5 and TRBJ2-7; TRBD1 is a possible D gene (5 bases). The germline V and J ends were trimmed by 2 bases and 1 base, with 12 bases remaining between them. Germline loops: CDR1 MNHEY, CDR2 SVGAGI. CDR3 length equals 15 residues. The CDR3 DNA sequence: TGTGCCAGCAGTTACGCATTAAGGGGATCCTACGAGCAGTACTTC. This codes for CASSYALRGSYEQYF.

The chain recombines TRBV28 with TRBJ1-5; the match to TRBD1 covers 8 bases. This CDR3 region has 14 residues. The V gene's germline CDR1 is MDHEN and CDR2 SYDVKM. V lost 2 bases and J lost 7; bases outside the gene matches: 4. As DNA, the CDR3 is TGTGCCAGCAGTTTACGGGCAGGGGGCCAGCCCCAGCATTTT. This sequence encodes CASSLRAGGQPQHF.

This chain uses TRBV18 with TRBJ1-2; TRBD1 matches at 11 bases. The CDR3 covers 16 residues. Germline assignment: CDR1 KGHSH and CDR2 LQKENI. Trimming at V came to 4 bases and at J to 1 base, leaving 5 bases not matched to a gene. CDR3 region: CASSQSGQGVNYGYTF. CDR3 in DNA: TGTGCCAGCTCACAATCGGGACAGGGGGTTAACTATGGCTACACCTTC.

The rearrangement joins TRBV5-1 to TRBJ2-5, with 7 bases aligning to TRBD1. Germline V gene sequence: CDR1 SGHRS, CDR2 YFSETQ. V lost 4 bases, J lost 2 bases, and 5 bases stayed unmatched. The CDR3 consists of 14 residues. The CDR3 sequence is CASSPGQTQETQYF. The CDR3 coding sequence is TGCGCCAGCAGCCCGGGACAGACACAAGAGACCCAGTACTTC. Together with reference TRBV5-1 and TRBJ2-5, the CDR3 gives the full variable domain: KAGVTQTPRYLIKTRGQQVTLSCSPISGHRSVSWYQQTPGQGLQFLFEYFSETQRNKGNFPGRFSGRQFSNSRSEMNVSTLELGDSALYLCASSPGQTQETQYFGPGTRLLVL.

The V call is TRBV5-4, the J call TRBJ2-7; D perhaps matches TRBD2 (5 bases). CDR3 length equals 13 residues. The V and J ends lost 1 base and 9 bases respectively, with 14 bases between them. From germline, CDR1 is SGHNT and CDR2 YYREEE (reference sequence). This chain's CDR3 is CASSLLSGVGQYF. In nucleotides, the CDR3 is TGTGCCAGCAGCTTGTTGAGCGGAGTTGGGCAGTACTTC.

The chain couples TRBV19 to TRBJ1-3; tentative D call: TRBD1 (5 bases). CDR1 and CDR2 (germline): LNHDA, SQIVND (reference sequence). V lost 7 bases, J lost 3 bases, and 13 bases lay in between. There are 14 residues in the CDR3. CDR3 region: CASTYIGDGNTIYF. Written as DNA, the CDR3 is TGTGCCAGTACTTATATAGGGGATGGAAACACCATATATTTT.

This clone was seen just once. The chain links TRBV11-2 to TRBJ2-1; 10 nucleotides agree with TRBD2. This CDR3 has 16 amino acids. V shed 5 bases, J shed 7 bases, and the junction held 11 bases outside the gene matches. CDR1 SGHAT and CDR2 FQNNGV come from the germline V gene. CDR3 loop: CASSQEAGGPSNEQFF. CDR3 nucleotide sequence: TGTGCCAGCAGCCAAGAAGCGGGAGGGCCCAGTAATGAGCAGTTCTTC.

CDR3 region: CSASKLQGGNTEAFF. The CDR3, as DNA: TGCAGTGCTAGTAAACTCCAGGGGGGGAACACTGAAGCTTTCTTT. V and J are TRBV20-1 and TRBJ1-1; 7 bases are a match to TRBD1. J was trimmed by 1 base and V by 3 bases; bases with no gene match: 8. The CDR3 extends over 15 amino acids. Per germline, CDR1 DFQATT and CDR2 SNEGSKA (reference sequence).

The chain links TRBV18 to TRBJ2-1; TRBD2 aligns across 7 bases. Germline V lookup: CDR1 KGHSH, CDR2 LQKENI. Trimming at V came to 2 bases and at J to 4 bases, leaving 8 bases not matched to a gene. This CDR3 spans 16 amino acids. The CDR3 loop is CASSPRAGMGYNEQFF. CDR3 in DNA: TGTGCCAGCTCACCAAGAGCGGGAATGGGGTACAATGAGCAGTTCTTC.

On this clone: Germline and junction disagree at one end, which may indicate a read error. This sequence joins TRBV7-7 and TRBJ2-1, with a weak D call TRBD2 (6 bases). In germline, CDR1 is SSHAT, CDR2 FNYEAQ (reference sequence). The CDR3 has 16 amino acids. The CDR3 here is CASSSQSSVSYNEQFF. CDR3 sequence (DNA): TGTGCTAGCAGCTCCCAGTCTAGCGTCTCCTACAATGAGCAGTTCTTC.

The chain recombines TRBV19 with TRBJ2-7, with D perhaps matching TRBD1 (5 bases). The V end lost 4 bases, the J end lost 6 bases, and 7 bases lay between the germline ends. Germline V lookup: CDR1 LNHDA, CDR2 SQIVND (reference sequence). The length of the CDR3 is 11 residues. CDR3 bases: TGTGCCAGTAGTACAGGGCCCGAGCAGTACTTC. It specifies CASSTGPEQYF.

This clone turned up a few times. The chain recombines TRBV5-6 with TRBJ2-7; TRBD2 matches at 15 bases. The CDR3 spans 15 residues. Trimming took 4 bases from V and 7 from J; bases not matched to a gene: 6. The germline gives CDR1 SGHDT, CDR2 YYEEEE. DNA for the CDR3: TGTGCCAGCAGCACCGGGACTAGCGGGAGGATAGAGCAGTACTTC. It specifies CASSTGTSGRIEQYF.

V usage is TRBV18 and J usage is TRBJ2-7, with D unclear. Germline V gene sequence: CDR1 KGHSH, CDR2 LQKENI. V was shortened by 2 bases and J by 1 base, with 6 bases between the two germline ends. This CDR3 comprises 13 residues. CDR3 sequence (DNA): TGTGCCAGCTCACCAACAGTTTCCTACGAGCAGTACTTC. Protein: CASSPTVSYEQYF.

This clone was recorded only once. This sequence joins TRBV7-9 and TRBJ1-1, with D tentatively TRBD1 (5 bases). Germline CDR1 SEHNR, CDR2 FQNEAQ (reference sequence). The CDR3 has 16 amino acids. Trimming removed 4 bases from V and 3 bases from J, with 18 bases in between. The CDR3, as DNA: TGTGCCAGCAGCTCCCCGATTCTGGGGGAGGACACTGAAGCTTTCTTT. Its translation: CASSSPILGEDTEAFF. Drawing the rest from reference TRBV7-9 and TRBJ1-1, the complete variable domain is DTGVSQNPRHKITKRGQNVTFRCDPISEHNRLYWYRQTLGQGPEFLTYFQNEAQLEKSRLLSDRFSAERPKGSFSTLEIQRTEQGDSAMYLCASSSPILGEDTEAFFGQGTRLTVV.

The genes are TRBV5-1 and TRBJ2-3; 11 bases align to TRBD2. The CDR3 length is 16 residues. CDR1 is SGHRS, CDR2 YFSETQ, per germline. V was pared by 3 bases and J by 0 bases, with 3 bases of the junction left unmatched. DNA of the CDR3: TGCGCCAGCAGCTATCGACTAGCGGGGAGCACAGATACGCAGTATTTT. Translation gives CASSYRLAGSTDTQYF.

This rearrangement joins TRBV2 to TRBJ2-7, with TRBD1 identical over 7 bases. The CDR3 has 14 residues. CDR1 and CDR2 (germline): SNHLY, FYNNEI. J was trimmed by 2 bases and V by 3 bases; bases with no gene match: 4. The CDR3 nucleotides are TGTGCCAGCAGTGATCAAAGGGGGCCCTACGAGCAGTACTTC. Translated: CASSDQRGPYEQYF.

This clone turned up a few times. The gene calls are TRBV18 and TRBJ2-7; D possibly corresponds to TRBD2 (5 bases). CDR1 is KGHSH, CDR2 LQKENI, per germline. This CDR3 is 15 amino acids long. Between the trimmed V and J ends, which lost 2 bases and 5 bases, there was a span of 16 bases. The CDR3 reads CASSPSIEGRDEQYF. The DNA of the CDR3 is TGTGCCAGCTCACCAAGTATAGAGGGTAGGGACGAGCAGTACTTC.

The chain combines TRBV3-1 (or the pseudogene TRBV3-2) with TRBJ2-5; D perhaps matches TRBD1 (6 bases). The CDR3 consists of 14 residues. V gave up 3 bases and J gave up 5 bases, with 13 bases separating them. Per germline, CDR1 LGHDT and CDR2 YNNKEL (reference sequence). CDR3 sequence reads: CASSHNRVRETQYF. CDR3 coding DNA: TGTGCCAGCAGCCATAACAGGGTCAGGGAGACCCAGTACTTC.

This rearrangement joins TRBV19 to TRBJ2-7; D is possibly TRBD1 (5 bases). The CDR3 contains 12 residues. Germline assignment: CDR1 LNHDA and CDR2 SQIVND (reference sequence). V was trimmed by 11 bases and J by 0 bases, leaving 11 bases between them. The CDR3 here is CASQGHSYEQYF. The CDR3 region has the DNA TGTGCCTCCCAAGGACACTCCTACGAGCAGTACTTC.

This chain links TRBV5-8 with TRBJ2-5; TRBD2 aligns across 12 bases. Germline assignment: CDR1 SGHTS and CDR2 YDEGEE. V lost 4 bases to trimming and J lost 4 bases; unmatched junction nucleotides: 5. The CDR3 loop spans 15 amino acids. This CDR3 reads CASSPTLAGGETQYF. The CDR3 bases are TGTGCCAGCAGCCCTACACTAGCGGGAGGAGAGACCCAGTACTTC.